The clone carrying this T cell receptor beta chain came up a few times. Its cognate antigen is unknown. In the PCR, 60 Vbeta and 13 Jbeta primers were used. Method: immunoSEQ multiplex PCR; TCRdb's copy keeps in-frame clones and lacks some. The repertoire holds under 150,000 clones, roughly a tenth seen once, with 3% in the top ten. The V gene end was trimmed by 3 bases and the J gene end by 4 bases; junction bases not matched to a gene: 6. Germline CDR1 reads SGHVS; CDR2 reads FNYEAQ. The CDR3 consists of 16 residues. The data derive from a study of cytomegalovirus exposure and HLA in healthy donors. Study-wide context: A data release that came early held approximately 85 million unique TCRs from HLA-typed donors. General study results and limits: There was a cluster of highly shared sequence variants that was likely a sequencing artifact. The later analysis indicated that the majority of CMV-associated TCR beta chains appeared HLA-restricted.

The genes are TRBV7-6 and TRBJ2-5, with 12 positions matching TRBD2. Sequencing was carried out using PBMCs. This TCR came from a man aged 25 to 45 in good health and CMV-seronegative. CDR3 DNA sequence: TGTGCCAGCAGCTTTGGTACGGGACTAGCGGGAGAGACCCAGTACTTC. It is translated as CASSFGTGLAGETQYF.